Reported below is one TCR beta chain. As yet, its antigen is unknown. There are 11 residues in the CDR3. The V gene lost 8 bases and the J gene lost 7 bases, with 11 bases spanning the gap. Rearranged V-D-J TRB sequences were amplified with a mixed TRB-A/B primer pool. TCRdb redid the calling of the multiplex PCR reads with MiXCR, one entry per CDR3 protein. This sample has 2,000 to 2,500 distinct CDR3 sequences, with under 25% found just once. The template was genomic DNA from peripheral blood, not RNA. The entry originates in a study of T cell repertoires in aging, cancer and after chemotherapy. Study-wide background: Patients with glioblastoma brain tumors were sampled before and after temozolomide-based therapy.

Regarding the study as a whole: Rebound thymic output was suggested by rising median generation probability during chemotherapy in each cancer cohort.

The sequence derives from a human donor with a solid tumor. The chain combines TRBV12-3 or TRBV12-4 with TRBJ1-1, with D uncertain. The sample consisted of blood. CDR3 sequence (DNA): TGTGCCAGCGGAAGGGCTGGTGAAGCTTTCTTT. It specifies CASGRAGEAFF.